A single T cell receptor (beta chain) is shown here with its context. Clones were sequenced by immunoSEQ multiplex PCR, and TCRdb holds only the in-frame ones, with some missing. The sample holds about 62,000 clones, 92% seen once. The ends were cut back, 4 bases at V and 7 bases at J, with 13 bases in the middle. Germline V gene data show CDR1 as LNHDA and CDR2 as SQIVND (reference sequence). The CDR3 is 13 amino acids. The data belong to a study of OX40 agonist ivuxolimab in advanced cancers. The sample consisted of CD4+ or CD8+ T cells sorted from blood, taken in a trial of the OX40 agonist ivuxolimab. The rearrangement uses TRBV19 and TRBJ2-5; weak D call: TRBD2 (6 bases). The source of this sequence is an adult with an advanced solid tumor such as melanoma, head and neck, liver or kidney cancer. CDR3 nucleotides: TGTGCCAGTAGTAGTGGGGGGATCGGGACCCAGTACTTC. Encoded protein: CASSSGGIGTQYF.